The entry below describes one T cell receptor beta chain. With listed TCR primers and previously described methods, bulk TCR libraries were prepared. MiXCR was run by TCRdb on the PCR reads, yielding one entry per CDR3 protein. The table has approximately 550,000 distinct CDR3 sequences, roughly 24% seen once; the top ten hold under 0.85%. The V gene's germline CDR1 is SGHAT and CDR2 FQNNGV. The CDR3 has 14 amino acids. Trimming took 4 bases from V and 5 from J; bases not matched to a gene: 5. This entry comes from a study of molecular identifiers for immune sequencing clone quantification. The overall study: In replicates, RNA taken from about 20,000 or 100,000 naive CD8 cells was divided five ways, and four portions underwent sequencing.

Sorting selected naive CD8 T cells with a CD8+CD4-CCR7+CD45RA+ phenotype. V and J are TRBV11-2 and TRBJ2-1, with 7 bases aligning to TRBD1. This TCR derives from a human donor in good health. Some libraries in this study had Jurkat cell RNA spiked in. The sample was naive CD8+ T cells from blood, with Jurkat cell RNA spiked in. The sample's subset: FACS-sorted CD8+CD4-CCR7+CD45RA+ naive T cells. The CDR3 spells CASSYGTADNEQFF. CDR3 nucleotide sequence: TGTGCCAGCAGCTACGGGACAGCCGACAATGAGCAGTTCTTC.